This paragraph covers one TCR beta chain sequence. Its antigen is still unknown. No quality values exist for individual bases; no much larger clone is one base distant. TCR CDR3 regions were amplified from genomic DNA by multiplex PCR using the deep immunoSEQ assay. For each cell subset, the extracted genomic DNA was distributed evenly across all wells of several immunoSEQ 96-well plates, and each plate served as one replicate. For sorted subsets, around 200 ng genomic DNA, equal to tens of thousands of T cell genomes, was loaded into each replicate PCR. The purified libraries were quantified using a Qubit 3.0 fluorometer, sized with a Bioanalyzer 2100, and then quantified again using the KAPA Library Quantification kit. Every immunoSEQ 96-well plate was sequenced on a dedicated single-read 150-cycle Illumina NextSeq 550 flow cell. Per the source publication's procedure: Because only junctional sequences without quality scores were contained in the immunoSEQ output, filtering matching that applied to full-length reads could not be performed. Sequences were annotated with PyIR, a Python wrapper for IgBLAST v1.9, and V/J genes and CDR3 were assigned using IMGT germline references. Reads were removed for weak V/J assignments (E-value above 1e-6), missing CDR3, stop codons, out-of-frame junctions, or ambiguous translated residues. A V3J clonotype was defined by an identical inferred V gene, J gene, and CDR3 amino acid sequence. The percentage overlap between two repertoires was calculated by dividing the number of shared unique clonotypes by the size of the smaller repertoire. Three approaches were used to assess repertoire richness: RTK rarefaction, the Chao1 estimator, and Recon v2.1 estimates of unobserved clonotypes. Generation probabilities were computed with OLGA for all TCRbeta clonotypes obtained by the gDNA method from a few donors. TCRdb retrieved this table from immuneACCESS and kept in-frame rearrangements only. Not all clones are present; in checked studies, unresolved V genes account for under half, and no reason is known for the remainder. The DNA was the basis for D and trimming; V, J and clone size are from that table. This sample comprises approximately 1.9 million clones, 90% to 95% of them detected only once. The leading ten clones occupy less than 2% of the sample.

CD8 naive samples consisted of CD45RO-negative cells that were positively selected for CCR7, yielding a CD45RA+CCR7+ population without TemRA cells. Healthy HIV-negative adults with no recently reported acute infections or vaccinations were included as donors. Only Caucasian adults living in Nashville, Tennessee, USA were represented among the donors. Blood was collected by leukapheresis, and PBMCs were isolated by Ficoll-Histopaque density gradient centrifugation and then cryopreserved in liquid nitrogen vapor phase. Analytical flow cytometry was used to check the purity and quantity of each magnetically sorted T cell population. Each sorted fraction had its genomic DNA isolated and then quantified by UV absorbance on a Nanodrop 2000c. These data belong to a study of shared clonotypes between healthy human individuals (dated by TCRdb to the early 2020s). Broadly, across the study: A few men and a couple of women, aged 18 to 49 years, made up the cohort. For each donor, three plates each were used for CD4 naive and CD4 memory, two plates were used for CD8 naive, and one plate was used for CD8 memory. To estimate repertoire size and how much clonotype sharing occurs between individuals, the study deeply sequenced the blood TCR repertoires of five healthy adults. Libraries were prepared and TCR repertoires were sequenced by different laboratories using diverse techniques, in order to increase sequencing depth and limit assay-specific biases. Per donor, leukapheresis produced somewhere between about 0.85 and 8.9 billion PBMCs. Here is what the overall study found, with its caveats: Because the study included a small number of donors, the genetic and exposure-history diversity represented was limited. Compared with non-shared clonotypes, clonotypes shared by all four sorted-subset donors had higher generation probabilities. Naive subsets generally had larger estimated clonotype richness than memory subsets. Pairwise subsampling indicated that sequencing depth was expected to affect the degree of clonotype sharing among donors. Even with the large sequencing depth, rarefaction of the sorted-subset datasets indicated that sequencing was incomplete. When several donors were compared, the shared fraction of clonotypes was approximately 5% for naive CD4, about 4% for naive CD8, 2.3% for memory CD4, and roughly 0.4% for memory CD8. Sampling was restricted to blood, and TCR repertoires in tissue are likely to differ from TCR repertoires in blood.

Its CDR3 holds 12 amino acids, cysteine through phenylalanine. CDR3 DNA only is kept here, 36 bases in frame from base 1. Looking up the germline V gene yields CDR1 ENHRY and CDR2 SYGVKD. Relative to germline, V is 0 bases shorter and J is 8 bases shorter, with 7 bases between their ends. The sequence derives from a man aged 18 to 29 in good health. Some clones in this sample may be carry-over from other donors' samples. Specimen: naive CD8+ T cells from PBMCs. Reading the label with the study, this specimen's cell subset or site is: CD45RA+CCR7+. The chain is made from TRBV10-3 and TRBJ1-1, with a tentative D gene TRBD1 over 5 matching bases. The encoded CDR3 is CAISESRQEAFF. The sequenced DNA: TGTGCCATCAGTGAGTCGAGACAGGAAGCTTTCTTT.